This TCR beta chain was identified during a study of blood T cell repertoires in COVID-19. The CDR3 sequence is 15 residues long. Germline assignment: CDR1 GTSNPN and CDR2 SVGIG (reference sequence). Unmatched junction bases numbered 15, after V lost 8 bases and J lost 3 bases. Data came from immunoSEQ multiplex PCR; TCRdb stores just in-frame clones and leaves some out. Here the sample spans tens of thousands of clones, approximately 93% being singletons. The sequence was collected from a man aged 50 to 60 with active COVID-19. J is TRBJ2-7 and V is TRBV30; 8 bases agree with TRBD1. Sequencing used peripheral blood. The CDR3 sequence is CAGKYRGQAFYEQYF. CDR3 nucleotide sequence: TGTGCCGGGAAGTACAGGGGACAGGCCTTCTACGAGCAGTACTTC.